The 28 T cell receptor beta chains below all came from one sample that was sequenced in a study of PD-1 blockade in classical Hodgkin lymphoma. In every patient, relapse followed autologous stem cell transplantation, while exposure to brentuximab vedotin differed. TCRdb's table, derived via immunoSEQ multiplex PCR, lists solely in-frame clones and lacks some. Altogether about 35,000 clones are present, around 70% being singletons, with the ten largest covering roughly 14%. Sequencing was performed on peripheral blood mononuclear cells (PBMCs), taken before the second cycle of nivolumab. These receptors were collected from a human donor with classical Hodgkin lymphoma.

DNA for the CDR3: TGTGCCAGCAGCCTCAAAGCCAACTATGGCTACACCTTC. It translates to CASSLKANYGYTF. The chain couples TRBV6-5 to TRBJ1-2; D is undetermined. Germline assignment: CDR1 MNHEY and CDR2 SVGAGI. The CDR3 covers 13 residues. Trimming pared 6 bases from V and 2 bases from J, leaving 10 bases between.

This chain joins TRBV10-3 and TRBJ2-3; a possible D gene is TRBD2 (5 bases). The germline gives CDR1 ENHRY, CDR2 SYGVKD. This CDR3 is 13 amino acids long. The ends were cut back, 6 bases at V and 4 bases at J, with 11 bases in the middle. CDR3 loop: CAIRGEVADTQYF. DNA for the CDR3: TGTGCCATCAGGGGAGAGGTGGCAGATACGCAGTATTTT.

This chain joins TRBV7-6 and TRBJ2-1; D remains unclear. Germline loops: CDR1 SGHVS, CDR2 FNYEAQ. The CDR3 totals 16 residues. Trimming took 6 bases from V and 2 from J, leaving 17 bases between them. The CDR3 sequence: CASSQGPTLPYNEQFF. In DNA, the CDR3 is TGTGCCAGCAGTCAAGGACCAACCTTGCCCTACAATGAGCAGTTCTTC. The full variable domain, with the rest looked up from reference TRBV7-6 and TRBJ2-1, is GAGVSQSPRYKVTKRGQDVALRCDPISGHVSLYWYRQALGQGPEFLTYFNYEAQQDKSGLPNDRFSAERPEGSISTLTIQRTEQRDSAMYRCASSQGPTLPYNEQFFGPGTRLTVL.

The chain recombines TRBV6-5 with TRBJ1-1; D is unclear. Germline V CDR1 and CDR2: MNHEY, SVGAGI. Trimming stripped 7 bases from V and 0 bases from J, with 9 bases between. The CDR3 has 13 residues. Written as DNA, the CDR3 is TGTGCCAGCACTACGTGGATGAACACTGAAGCTTTCTTT. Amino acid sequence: CASTTWMNTEAFF.

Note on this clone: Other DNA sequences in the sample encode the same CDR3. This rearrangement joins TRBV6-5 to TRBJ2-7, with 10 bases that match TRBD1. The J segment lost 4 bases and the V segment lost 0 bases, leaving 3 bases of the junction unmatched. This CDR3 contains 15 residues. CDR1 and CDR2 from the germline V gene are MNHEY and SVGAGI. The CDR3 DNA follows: TGTGCCAGCAGTTACTCCGGGGACAGGGGTTACGAGCAGTACTTC. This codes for CASSYSGDRGYEQYF.

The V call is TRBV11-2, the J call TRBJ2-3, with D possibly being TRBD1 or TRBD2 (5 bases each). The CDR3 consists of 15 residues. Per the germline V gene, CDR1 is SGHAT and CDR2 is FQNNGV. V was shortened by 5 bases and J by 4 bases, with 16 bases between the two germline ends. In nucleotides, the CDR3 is TGTGCCAGCAGCCCAAAACCGGGACCACCAGATACGCAGTATTTT. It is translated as CASSPKPGPPDTQYF.

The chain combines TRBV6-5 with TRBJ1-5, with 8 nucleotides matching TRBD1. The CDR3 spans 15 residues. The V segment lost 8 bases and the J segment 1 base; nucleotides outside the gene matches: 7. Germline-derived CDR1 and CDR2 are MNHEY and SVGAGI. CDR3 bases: TGTGCCAGCCGAAATACAGGGGGAAGCAATCAGCCCCAGCATTTT. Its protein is CASRNTGGSNQPQHF.

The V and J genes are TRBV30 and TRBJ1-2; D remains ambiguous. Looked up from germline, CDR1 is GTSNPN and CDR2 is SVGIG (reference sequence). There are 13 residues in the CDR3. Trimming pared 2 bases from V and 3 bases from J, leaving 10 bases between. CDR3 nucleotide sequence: TGTGCCTGGAGTCATGGACGGGACTATGGCTACACCTTC. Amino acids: CAWSHGRDYGYTF.

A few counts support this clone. The CDR3 coding sequence is TGTGCCAGCAGTCCAGACGGTGGCAACTATGGCTACACCTTC. It is translated as CASSPDGGNYGYTF. The genes are TRBV6-4 and TRBJ1-2; D is uncertain. V lost 5 bases to trimming and J lost 2 bases, with 12 bases between them. The germline gives CDR1 MRHNA, CDR2 SNTAGT. The CDR3 runs 14 residues.

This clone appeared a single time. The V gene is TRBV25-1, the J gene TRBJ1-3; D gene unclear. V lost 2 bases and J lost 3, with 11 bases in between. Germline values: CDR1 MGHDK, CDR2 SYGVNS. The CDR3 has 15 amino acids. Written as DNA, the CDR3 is TGTGCCAGCAGTGAAGGTGGTAGGGTTGGAAACACCATATATTTT. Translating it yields CASSEGGRVGNTIYF.

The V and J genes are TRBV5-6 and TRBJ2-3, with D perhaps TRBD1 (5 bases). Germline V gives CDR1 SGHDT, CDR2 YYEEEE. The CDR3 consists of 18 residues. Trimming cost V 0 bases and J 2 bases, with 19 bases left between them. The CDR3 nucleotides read TGTGCCAGCAGCTTGGGCCCCAGGGCAATGGGAACCACAGATACGCAGTATTTT. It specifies CASSLGPRAMGTTDTQYF.

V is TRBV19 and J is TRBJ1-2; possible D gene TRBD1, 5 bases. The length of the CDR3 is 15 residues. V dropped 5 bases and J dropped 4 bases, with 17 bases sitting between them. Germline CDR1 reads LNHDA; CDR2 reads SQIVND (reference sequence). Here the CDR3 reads CASSLVPGDGYGYTF. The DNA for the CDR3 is TGTGCCAGTAGTCTTGTCCCGGGGGATGGCTATGGCTACACCTTC.

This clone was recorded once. CDR3 DNA: TGTGCCAGCAGCCAAGAGAGCTCCTACAATGAGCAGTTCTTC. This sequence encodes CASSQESSYNEQFF. The genes are TRBV4-2 and TRBJ2-1, with no clear D. The CDR3 has 14 amino acids. The germline V gene encodes CDR1 LGHNA and CDR2 YNFKEQ. The V end lost 0 bases, the J end lost 0 bases, and 3 bases lay between the germline ends.

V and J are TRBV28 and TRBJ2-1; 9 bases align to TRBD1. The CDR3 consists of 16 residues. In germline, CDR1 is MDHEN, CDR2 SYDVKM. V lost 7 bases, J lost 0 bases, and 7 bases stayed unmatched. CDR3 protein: CASMAGTGSSYNEQFF. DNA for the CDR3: TGTGCCAGCATGGCCGGGACAGGGAGCTCCTACAATGAGCAGTTCTTC.

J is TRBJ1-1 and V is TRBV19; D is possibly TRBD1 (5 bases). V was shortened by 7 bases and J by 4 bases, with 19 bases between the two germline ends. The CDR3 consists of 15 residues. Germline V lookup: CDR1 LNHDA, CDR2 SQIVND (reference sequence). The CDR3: CASIPGTSPATEAFF. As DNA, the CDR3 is TGTGCCAGTATCCCCGGGACCTCCCCGGCCACTGAAGCTTTCTTT.

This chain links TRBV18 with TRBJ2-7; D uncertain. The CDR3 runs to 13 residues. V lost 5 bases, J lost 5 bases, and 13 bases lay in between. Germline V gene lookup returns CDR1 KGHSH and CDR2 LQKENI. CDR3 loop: CASSASIANEQYF. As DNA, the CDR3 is TGTGCCAGCTCAGCTTCTATCGCTAACGAGCAGTACTTC.

CDR3 loop: CASSQGLAGVATDTQYF. CDR3 coding DNA: TGTGCCAGCAGCCAAGGACTAGCGGGAGTAGCGACAGATACGCAGTATTTT. The chain joins TRBV7-2 to TRBJ2-3; 13 bases map to TRBD2. CDR3 length equals 17 residues. With V trimmed by 5 bases and J by 3 bases, 8 bases remained unmatched. Germline assignment: CDR1 SGHTA and CDR2 FQGNSA.

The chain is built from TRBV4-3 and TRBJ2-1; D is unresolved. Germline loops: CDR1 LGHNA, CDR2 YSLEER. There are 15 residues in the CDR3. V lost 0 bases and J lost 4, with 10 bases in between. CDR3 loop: CASSQDGNGYNEQFF. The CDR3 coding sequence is TGCGCCAGCAGCCAAGATGGGAACGGGTACAATGAGCAGTTCTTC.

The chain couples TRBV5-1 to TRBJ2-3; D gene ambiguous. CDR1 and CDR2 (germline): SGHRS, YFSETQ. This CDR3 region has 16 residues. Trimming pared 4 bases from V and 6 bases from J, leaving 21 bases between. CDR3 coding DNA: TGCGCCAGCAGCAACACCCTAACGGTCTTCTCCGATACGCAGTATTTT. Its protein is CASSNTLTVFSDTQYF.

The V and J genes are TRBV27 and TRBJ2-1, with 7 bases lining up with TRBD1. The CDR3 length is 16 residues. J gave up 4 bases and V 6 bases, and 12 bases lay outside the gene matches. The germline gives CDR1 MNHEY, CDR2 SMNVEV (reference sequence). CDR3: CASRYQTGTAYNEQFF. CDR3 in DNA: TGTGCCAGCAGATATCAAACGGGGACAGCTTACAATGAGCAGTTCTTC.

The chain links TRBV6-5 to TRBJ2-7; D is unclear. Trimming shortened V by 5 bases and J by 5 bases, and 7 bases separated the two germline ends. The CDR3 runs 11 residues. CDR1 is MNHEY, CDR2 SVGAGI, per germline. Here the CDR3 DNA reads TGTGCCAGCAGTCAAGTAGACGAGCAGTACTTC. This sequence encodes CASSQVDEQYF.

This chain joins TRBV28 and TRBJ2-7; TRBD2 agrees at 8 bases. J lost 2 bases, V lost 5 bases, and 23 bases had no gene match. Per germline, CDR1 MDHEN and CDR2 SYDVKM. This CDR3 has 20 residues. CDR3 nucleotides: TGTGCCAGCAGTCCAATGAGGGGGAAAGCGGGCGGGAGGTCAACCTACGAGCAGTACTTC. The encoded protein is CASSPMRGKAGGRSTYEQYF.

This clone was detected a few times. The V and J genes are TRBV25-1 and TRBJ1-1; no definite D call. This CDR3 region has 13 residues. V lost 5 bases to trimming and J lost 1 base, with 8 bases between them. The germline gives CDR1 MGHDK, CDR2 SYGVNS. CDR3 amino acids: CASSRAENTEAFF. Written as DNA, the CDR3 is TGTGCCAGCAGTAGGGCGGAGAACACTGAAGCTTTCTTT.

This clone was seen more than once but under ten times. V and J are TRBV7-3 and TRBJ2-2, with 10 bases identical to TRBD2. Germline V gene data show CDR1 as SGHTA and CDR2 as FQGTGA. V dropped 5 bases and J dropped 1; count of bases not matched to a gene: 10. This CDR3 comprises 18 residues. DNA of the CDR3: TGTGCCAGCAGCACCATAGCGGGGGGCCCACTGAACACCGGGGAGCTGTTTTTT. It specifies CASSTIAGGPLNTGELFF.

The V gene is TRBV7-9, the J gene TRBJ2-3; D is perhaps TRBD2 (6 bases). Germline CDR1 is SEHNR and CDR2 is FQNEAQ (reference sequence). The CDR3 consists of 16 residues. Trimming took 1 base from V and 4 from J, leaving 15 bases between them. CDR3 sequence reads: CASSLGGRLVSDTQYF. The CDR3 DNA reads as TGTGCCAGCAGCTTAGGAGGGAGACTAGTGTCAGATACGCAGTATTTT.

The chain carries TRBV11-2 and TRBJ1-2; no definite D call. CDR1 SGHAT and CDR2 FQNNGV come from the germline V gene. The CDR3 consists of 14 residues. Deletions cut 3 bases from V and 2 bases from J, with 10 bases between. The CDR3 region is CASSFSDLNYGYTF. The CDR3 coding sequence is TGTGCCAGCAGCTTCTCGGACTTAAACTATGGCTACACCTTC.

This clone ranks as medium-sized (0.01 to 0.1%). CDR3 sequence: CAISSVNTGELFF. CDR3 DNA: TGTGCCATCAGCTCCGTGAACACCGGGGAGCTGTTTTTT. V is TRBV10-3 and J is TRBJ2-2; D is unresolved. The CDR3 runs to 13 residues. Germline CDR1 and CDR2: ENHRY and SYGVKD. Between the trimmed V and J ends, which lost 6 bases and 1 base, there was a span of 6 bases.

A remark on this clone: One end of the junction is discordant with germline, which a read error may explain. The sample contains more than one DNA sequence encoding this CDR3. The CDR3 DNA follows: TGTGCCAGCAGCTTAGTTGGGGGAGGCGAGCAGTACTTT. Protein: CASSLVGGGEQYF. This chain connects TRBV7-2 to TRBJ2-7; the D gene is possibly TRBD2 (6 bases). Germline CDR1 and CDR2: SGHTA and FQGNSA. The CDR3 sequence is 13 residues long.